This T cell receptor (beta chain) was captured by sequencing in a study of Graves' ophthalmopathy and Graves' hyperthyroidism. Certain patients, namely those with other autoimmune diseases, uncontrolled infections, pregnancy or lactation, were excluded. Clinical symptoms, serum thyroxine, TRAb, thyroid ultrasound and orbital computed tomography determined diagnosis. RNA transcripts yielded amplified TCR beta CDR3 regions. HTBI primers were used in a first-round RT-PCR, which preceded a second-round multiplex PCR. TCRdb reprocessed the multiplex PCR reads with MiXCR, giving one entry per CDR3 protein. The sample comprises 740,000 or so distinct CDR3 sequences, 35% to 50% of which are singletons, and approximately 43% rests with the top ten. CDR1 is SGHNT and CDR2 is YYREEE in the germline V gene (reference sequence). The CDR3 is made up of 15 amino acids. Trimming stripped 4 bases from V and 5 bases from J, with 19 bases between.

Material for sequencing was peripheral blood. The sequence was obtained from an adult man with Graves' ophthalmopathy. The chain carries TRBV5-4 and TRBJ2-7; weak D call: TRBD1 (7 bases). CDR3 sequence (DNA): TGTGCCAGCAGCCGGGGGCTGGACAGGTCGGACGAGCAGTACTTC. It yields the protein CASSRGLDRSDEQYF.